This T cell receptor (beta chain) was recorded in a study of T cells expressing NK-cell markers (dated by TCRdb to 2019 to 2021). For the study in its entirety: Three sorted T-cell subsets (CD3+CD56+NKG2C+, CD3+CD56+NKG2C- and CD3+CD56-NKG2C+) from roughly 8 donors had their TCR beta-chain repertoires profiled. The study sequenced eight donors, all healthy volunteers chosen at random: three men and five women. Illumina HiSeq 2000/2500, MiSeq or NextSeq was used to sequence libraries as 2 x 150 bp reads. Of the eight sequenced donors, seven were found to be HCMV-seropositive and one was found to be HCMV-seronegative. The research as a whole found: Those dominant clonotypes were again the most abundant among CD3+CD56-NKG2C+ cells in several donors, at roughly 25-60.1%. In five to seven donors, the dominant CD3+CD56+NKG2C+ clonotypes were found to rank among the top 10 CD8+ clonotypes and to make up 1.0-7.0% of CD8+ T cells. Whether the expanded NKG2C-expressing T cell clones were specific for HCMV antigens remained unclear.

A commercial ELISA kit detecting HCMV-specific IgG in serum was used to determine HCMV serostatus. Ficoll density gradient centrifugation was used to isolate peripheral blood mononuclear cells from blood. CDR1 and CDR2 were assigned from the germline V gene as MNHNS and SASEGT. Spanning cysteine to phenylalanine, the CDR3 consists of 14 amino acids. No DNA accompanies this entry. As concerns this clonotype: Its specific antigen is unknown.

Sequencing took place on an Illumina HiSeq 2000. TCR beta cDNA libraries were made by 5'RACE template switching that added a universal primer site and unique molecular identifiers. Priming for cDNA synthesis came from the TCR beta constant segment, and two successive PCR amplification steps followed. The authors' analysis ran thus. MIGEC was used to demultiplex reads and group reads by UMI, and MiTCR was used to assemble and quantify clonotypes. To remove erroneous sequences, TCR cDNA sequences were retained only when supported by two or more reads. The tcR package was used for downstream repertoire analysis, with clonotypes matched between fractions based on CDR3 nucleotide sequence plus V segment. Antigen specificity was annotated against VDJdb with VDJmatch, allowing one amino acid substitution in CDR3. TCRdb reprocessed the sequencing reads and holds a single record per CDR3 protein sequence, with no DNA. The V and J calls, along with clone size, are taken from TCRdb and not from the paper's own processing. The sample's table covers around 21,000 distinct CDR3 sequences. Roughly 61% of the sample rests with the top ten.

Sequenced material: blood T cells: a sorted CD56 or NKG2C T cell subset, CD4+ or CD8+ T cells, or bulk PBMC T cells (not recorded which). This sequence originates from a man aged 18-69 years in good health. The rearranged segments are TRBV6-1 and TRBJ1-1; TCRdb returns TRBD1, unconfirmable since there is no DNA. Here the CDR3 is given as CASSLIGGATEAFF.